This is a list of T cell receptor beta chains from one sample in a study of cytomegalovirus exposure and HLA in healthy donors. The data were produced by immunoSEQ multiplex PCR, yet TCRdb's version contains in-frame clones alone and is incomplete. Of about 140,000 clones detected, 73% appear once; the ten largest clones hold approximately 15%. Sequences were obtained from PBMCs. All receptors come from a human donor in good health. Both conserved end residues are part of each CDR3. The order of the fields is J gene, V gene, CDR3 protein.

TRBJ2-1 TRBV11-2 CASSLRGASGRYNEQFF
TRBJ2-2 TRBV7-2 CASSWLSGLAGDTGELFF
TRBJ1-1 TRBV30 CAWSQTGTEAFF
TRBJ2-5 TRBV5-4 CASSLGNSGGETQYF
TRBJ1-1 TRBV6-6 CASSPTGGTEAFF
TRBJ1-1 TRBV11-3 CASSLTGGTEAFF
TRBJ2-5 TRBV27 CASSLGRRRETQYF
TRBJ1-5 TRBV15 CATGDRGSSRQPQHF
TRBJ2-1 TRBV7-3 CASSLTSGSTANEQFF
TRBJ1-1 TRBV5-1 CASSGQGNTEAFF
TRBJ1-1 TRBV7-9 CASSPRDTEAFF
TRBJ1-5 TRBV27 CASKRTGGNQPQHF